Below are 3 T cell receptor beta chains sequenced from a single sample in a study of tumor-infiltrating lymphocytes in primary liver carcinoma. The source of the blood RNA was unsorted whole blood, and germline DNA was extracted as well. The researchers produced TCR beta cDNA from roughly 500 ng total RNA with a constant-region primer. Each TCR beta library was derived from three nested multiplex PCR rounds that employed slightly modified ARM-PCR. Each of the first two PCR rounds ran approximately 9 cycles with TRBV1-TRBV30 forward and C-beta reverse primers. TCRdb re-derived calls from the multiplex PCR reads in MiXCR, one entry per CDR3 protein. The sample shows approximately 340,000 distinct CDR3 sequences, about two thirds of them seen only once. The specimen sequenced was peripheral blood. The receptors derive from a man aged 35 to 55 with primary liver carcinoma and hepatitis B virus infection.

This clonotype was observed a handful of times. The chain uses TRBV12-3 or TRBV12-4 and TRBJ2-1, with D possibly matching TRBD2 (5 bases). This CDR3 comprises 15 residues. The V gene lost 6 bases and the J gene lost 4 bases, with 16 bases spanning the gap. The CDR3 nucleotides read TGTGCCAGCAGCAGCCGGGGTGAAGAATACAATGAGCAGTTCTTC. Its protein product is CASSSRGEEYNEQFF.

This chain joins TRBV13 and TRBJ1-6, with TRBD1 as a possible D gene (6 bases). The CDR3 totals 12 residues. Trimming took off 5 bases at V and 15 bases at J, with 14 bases between the two ends. Germline loops: CDR1 PRHDT, CDR2 FYEKMQ (reference sequence). The CDR3 nucleotides are TGTGCCAGCAGCAAAGACGGGGGCCACCTCCACTTT. It encodes CASSKDGGHLHF.

Worth noting for this clonotype: Its ends do not fully match the called genes, so a read error is possible. This sequence joins TRBV5-1 and TRBJ1-3; D perhaps matches TRBD1 (5 bases). This CDR3 has 16 amino acids. Germline V gene sequence: CDR1 SGHRS, CDR2 YFSETQ. CDR3 sequence reads: CASILQGPDSGNTIYF. The CDR3 region has the DNA TGCGCCAGCATCTTGCAGGGCCCAGACTCTGGAAACACCATATATTTT.